The sequence of this T cell receptor (delta chain) was determined in a study of human gamma delta and Vdelta1 T cells (dated by TCRdb to the late 2010s). For context, the study as a whole: In this study, the researchers looked at Delta One T cells, which are Vd1+ gamma-delta T cells, to see how well they work as cytotoxic effectors against acute myeloid leukemia.

The CDR3 contains 19 residues, cysteine and phenylalanine counted. Here the CDR3 DNA is all that survives: 57 bases in frame from base 1. Compared with germline, V lacks 3 bases and J lacks 3 bases; bases without a gene match: 16. The germline V gene gives CDR1 as TSWWSYY and CDR2 as QGS. As for this clone: Its antigen specificity is not known. The input lacks base qualities; no much larger clone sits a single base away.

The library was produced with PCR. Reads for this sample came from an Illumina MiSeq. Identical DNA sequences were merged into single rows after TCRdb reprocessed the public reads with CATT. This sample gives 5,000 to 8,000 delta-chain clones in total; roughly 40% of them show up just once. The ten largest clones take up around 9.5% of the sample. The paper as a whole reports these results and caveats: According to the report, Delta One T cells were polyclonal and showed broad cytotoxic targeting of acute myeloid leukemia.

The sequencing sample was made of Vdelta1 gamma-delta T cells from blood grown in culture (DOT cells). The meaning of the sample's cell subset or site label: Delta One T cells, in vitro expanded/differentiated Vd1+ gamma-delta T cells. This clonotype was sampled from a human donor in good health. Rearrangement joined TRDV1 to TRDJ1, with TRDD3 matching 10 junction bases. This receptor carries the CDR3 CALGDPTGGFRGDPDKLIF. The nucleotide sequence is given as TGTGCTCTTGGGGACCCTACTGGGGGATTTCGGGGGGACCCCGATAAACTCATCTTT.